The sequence of this T cell receptor (beta chain) was determined in a study of T-cell reconstitution after alpha-beta-depleted transplantation in children (dated by TCRdb to the mid-2010s). Context from the whole study: Using TCR repertoire profiling, the study quantitatively followed how T-cell immune reconstitution unfolded in children after TCRalphabeta/CD19-depleted allogeneic hematopoietic cell transplantation.

Receptor libraries were prepared by PCR. These reads were obtained on an Illumina HiSeq 2500. TCR library preparation used molecular barcoding, with unique molecular identifiers applied to normalize quantification of the TCRbeta repertoire. In-frame beta chains were kept once TCRdb had trimmed the public reads at Q25 with fastp and called clones with MiXCR. When rows share a CDR3 protein, they turn into one entry using the most common DNA and genes. The sample has around 680,000 distinct CDR3 sequences on record, around 16% of them singletons. The top ten clones comprise about 1.1% of the sample. The CDR3 runs 14 amino acids, cysteine and phenylalanine included. The CDR3 DNA has 42 bases and is translated from base 1. V drops 3 bases and J drops 4 bases, leaving 12 bases in between. This clonotype was picked up many times. It has no known antigen specificity. No clone much larger than this one lies a single base away; base qualities are absent.

The receptor comes from a human donor who donated a stem cell graft to a child with acute myeloid leukemia. The rearrangement combines TRBV12-3 or TRBV12-4 with TRBJ1-1; the D gene is not confidently resolved. Here the sequenced sample was PBMCs from the stem cell graft donor, taken from the stem cell graft. The CDR3 loop reads CASSFSGAGTEAFF. Read as DNA, the sequence is TGTGCCAGCAGTTTCTCTGGAGCGGGCACTGAAGCTTTCTTT.